These 27 T cell receptor beta chains originate from one sample sequenced in a study of cytomegalovirus exposure and HLA in healthy donors. The PCR used 60 Vbeta and 13 Jbeta primers. Using immunoSEQ multiplex PCR, the repertoire was profiled, and TCRdb retains in-frame clones only, with some absent. The table includes about 110,000 clones, roughly 70% detected once. Sequencing input: PBMCs. The receptors were gathered from a man aged 40-50 years in good health and CMV-seropositive.

This clone was seen a handful of times. This sequence joins TRBV10-3 and TRBJ2-6, with D perhaps matching TRBD1 (6 bases). Germline V gene sequence: CDR1 ENHRY, CDR2 SYGVKD. There are 15 residues in the CDR3. Between the trimmed V and J ends, which lost 10 bases and 2 bases, there was a span of 15 bases. CDR3: CATLQGHTGANVLTF. The DNA of the CDR3 is TGTGCCACTTTACAGGGCCACACTGGGGCCAACGTCCTGACTTTC.

The chain uses TRBV6-1 and TRBJ1-5; D gene ambiguous. The germline gives CDR1 MNHNS, CDR2 SASEGT. Trimming pared 3 bases from V and 6 bases from J, leaving 18 bases between. The CDR3 consists of 16 residues. DNA of the CDR3: TGTGCCAGCAGTGACCTCGACGGGAGGTCGGTTCAGCCCCAGCATTTT. Its protein is CASSDLDGRSVQPQHF.

The chain has TRBV11-2 and TRBJ2-3, with D perhaps matching TRBD2 (5 bases). The V end was cut by 5 bases, the J end by 4 bases, with 19 bases between. This CDR3 is built from 16 residues. The germline CDR1 and CDR2 sequences are SGHAT and FQNNGV. CDR3 sequence: CASSLELGRGSDTQYF. As DNA, the CDR3 is TGTGCCAGCAGCCTCGAGCTGGGGAGAGGGTCAGATACGCAGTATTTT.

V usage is TRBV28 and J usage is TRBJ2-3; possibly TRBD2 for D (5 bases). The CDR3 consists of 14 residues. CDR1 and CDR2 (germline): MDHEN, SYDVKM. Trimming left V 6 bases short and J 2 bases short, with 12 bases between. CDR3 sequence reads: CASRFAGDTDTQYF. Written as DNA, the CDR3 is TGTGCCAGCAGGTTCGCGGGTGACACAGATACGCAGTATTTT.

The rearrangement joins TRBV12-5 to TRBJ2-7; D perhaps matches TRBD1 (6 bases). V lost 10 bases and J 3 bases, leaving 13 bases between the germline ends. Per germline, CDR1 LGHNT and CDR2 FRNRAP. This CDR3 comprises 12 residues. The CDR3 protein is CATRDINYEQYV. CDR3 sequence (DNA): TGTGCTACCCGGGACATCAACTACGAGCAGTACGTC.

This clone is a singleton in its sample. This chain connects TRBV2 to TRBJ2-7; the D gene is possibly TRBD2 (6 bases). V lost 0 bases, J lost 6 bases, and 15 bases lay in between. Germline assignment: CDR1 SNHLY and CDR2 FYNNEI. The CDR3 runs 15 residues. In nucleotides, the CDR3 is TGTGCCAGCAGTGAAGCCGGGGGTATGGTGGTCGAGCAGTACTTC. This sequence encodes CASSEAGGMVVEQYF.

This clone was observed a handful of times. This chain joins TRBV10-3 and TRBJ2-7; possible D gene TRBD1, 5 bases. The CDR3 totals 15 residues. V lost 6 bases to trimming and J lost 1 base, with 16 bases between them. CDR1 ENHRY and CDR2 SYGVKD come from the germline V gene. The CDR3 loop is CAIRQGQGLSYEQYF. The CDR3 bases are TGTGCCATCAGGCAGGGCCAAGGGCTTTCCTACGAGCAGTACTTC.

This chain links TRBV2 with TRBJ2-5, with a weak D call TRBD2 (5 bases). This CDR3 is built from 14 residues. The germline V and J ends were trimmed by 3 bases and 2 bases, with 10 bases remaining between them. CDR1 and CDR2 (germline): SNHLY, FYNNEI. The CDR3 protein is CASSDSGLQETQYF. The CDR3 nucleotides are TGTGCCAGCAGTGACTCGGGGTTACAAGAGACCCAGTACTTC.

A single count supports this clone. V usage is TRBV5-6 and J usage is TRBJ2-5; 8 nucleotides agree with TRBD1. The germline V gene has CDR1 SGHDT and CDR2 YYEEEE. The CDR3 has 15 amino acids. The V segment lost 4 bases and the J segment 5 bases; nucleotides outside the gene matches: 10. The chain's CDR3 is CASSARTGNLETQYF. CDR3 DNA sequence: TGTGCCAGCAGCGCCCGGACAGGGAATCTTGAGACCCAGTACTTC.

The V gene is TRBV10-3, the J gene TRBJ2-3, with 9 bases fitting TRBD2. The germline V gene has CDR1 ENHRY and CDR2 SYGVKD. The CDR3 totals 16 residues. V trimming: 4 bases; J trimming: 0 bases; junction bases outside the gene matches: 5. The CDR3 sequence is CAISGIAGASTDTQYF. As DNA, the CDR3 is TGTGCCATCAGTGGGATAGCGGGGGCTAGCACAGATACGCAGTATTTT.

The sample holds a few counts of this clone. The chain combines TRBV5-6 with TRBJ2-7, with a tentative D call TRBD1 (6 bases). Germline-derived CDR1 and CDR2 are SGHDT and YYEEEE. CDR3 length: 16 residues. V lost 2 bases, J lost 6 bases, and 21 bases lay in between. The CDR3 protein is CASSLWTDIPLVEQYV. The CDR3 DNA follows: TGTGCCAGCAGCTTATGGACAGACATCCCGTTAGTCGAGCAGTACGTC.

V usage is TRBV30 and J usage is TRBJ2-7; TRBD1 matches 10 bases. The CDR3 consists of 14 residues. Germline V CDR1 and CDR2: GTSNPN, SVGIG (reference sequence). V shed 0 bases, J shed 6 bases, and the junction held 5 bases outside the gene matches. The chain's CDR3 is CAWSVKDRGAEQYF. CDR3 nucleotide sequence: TGTGCCTGGAGTGTAAAGGACAGGGGGGCCGAGCAGTACTTC. The full variable domain, in which reference TRBV30 and TRBJ2-7 provide the parts outside the CDR3, is SQTIHQWPATLVQPVGSPLSLECTVEGTSNPNLYWYRQAAGRGLQLLFYSVGIGQISSEVPQNLSASRPQDRQFILSSKKLLLSDSGFYLCAWSVKDRGAEQYFGPGTRLTVT.

Only a few counts were recorded for this clone. V gene TRBV2 combines with J gene TRBJ2-1, with D possibly being TRBD2 (5 bases). The CDR3 sequence is 13 residues long. Trimming took off 7 bases at V and 4 bases at J, with 11 bases between the two ends. Germline CDR1 and CDR2: SNHLY and FYNNEI. The CDR3 reads CASNRELYNEQFF. The CDR3 DNA is TGTGCCAGCAATCGGGAACTGTACAATGAGCAGTTCTTC.

The chain has TRBV7-3 and TRBJ2-1; D is possibly TRBD2 (6 bases). Germline CDR1 is SGHTA and CDR2 is FQGTGA. The V gene lost 1 base and the J gene lost 0 bases, with 10 bases spanning the gap. CDR3 size: 16 residues. CDR3 region: CASSLNAGSSYNEQFF. DNA for the CDR3: TGTGCCAGCAGCTTAAATGCCGGGAGCTCCTACAATGAGCAGTTCTTC.

V is TRBV19 and J is TRBJ1-2; 8 bases align to TRBD1. From germline, CDR1 is LNHDA and CDR2 SQIVND (reference sequence). This CDR3 spans 14 amino acids. Unmatched junction bases numbered 10, after V lost 6 bases and J lost 7 bases. This chain's CDR3 is CASRTDREYRGYTF. Written as DNA, the CDR3 is TGTGCCAGTAGAACGGACAGGGAGTATCGTGGCTACACCTTC.

The rearrangement links TRBV5-6 to TRBJ2-5; D is unclear. Germline V CDR1 and CDR2: SGHDT, YYEEEE. CDR3 length: 12 residues. V was cut by 2 bases and J by 2 bases, with 4 bases left in between. CDR3 loop: CASSLYQETQYF. Here the CDR3 DNA reads TGTGCCAGCAGCTTATATCAAGAGACCCAGTACTTC.

There are a few counts of this clone. V usage is TRBV5-4 and J usage is TRBJ2-6; 7 bases map to TRBD1. Trimming at V came to 4 bases and at J to 2 bases, leaving 3 bases not matched to a gene. Germline CDR1 and CDR2: SGHNT and YYREEE (reference sequence). This CDR3 has 15 residues. The CDR3 loop reads CASSQGQTGANVLTF. DNA of the CDR3: TGTGCCAGCAGCCAGGGACAGACTGGGGCCAACGTCCTGACTTTC.

This chain links TRBV2 with TRBJ2-7, with D tentatively TRBD2 (6 bases). Trimming left V 6 bases short and J 3 bases short, with 12 bases between. The CDR3 totals 13 residues. Germline V lookup: CDR1 SNHLY, CDR2 FYNNEI. DNA of the CDR3: TGTGCCAGCAGCGGAGTCGGGAGCTACGAGCAGTACGTC. Translating it yields CASSGVGSYEQYV.

The rearrangement uses TRBV9 and TRBJ2-7, with D perhaps TRBD2 (7 bases). This CDR3 contains 15 residues. Germline V gives CDR1 SGDLS, CDR2 YYNGEE. Trimming took off 4 bases at V and 7 bases at J, with 21 bases between the two ends. The CDR3 DNA follows: TGTGCCAGCAGCCTAGGGGGAGGGGTACCTGTGGAGCAGTACTTC. Its translation is CASSLGGGVPVEQYF.

The V and J genes are TRBV28 and TRBJ2-1; maybe TRBD2 (5 bases). Per germline, CDR1 MDHEN and CDR2 SYDVKM. Trimming took off 5 bases at V and 7 bases at J, with 9 bases between the two ends. The CDR3 sequence is 12 residues long. CDR3: CASSTLGNEQFF. CDR3 in DNA: TGTGCCAGCAGTACACTAGGGAATGAGCAGTTCTTC.

CDR3 loop: CAWSVGLAAYNEQFF. The CDR3 nucleotides are TGTGCCTGGAGTGTAGGACTAGCAGCCTACAATGAGCAGTTCTTC. The chain links TRBV30 to TRBJ2-1; 8 nucleotides line up with TRBD2. J lost 2 bases, V lost 0 bases, and 3 bases had no gene match. CDR1 and CDR2 (germline): GTSNPN, SVGIG (reference sequence). The CDR3 covers 15 residues.

The chain joins TRBV10-3 to TRBJ1-5; 9 bases match TRBD1. The CDR3 length is 15 residues. Germline loops: CDR1 ENHRY, CDR2 SYGVKD. Germline trimming cut 4 bases from V and 5 bases from J; bases unmatched to any gene: 6. The DNA of the CDR3 is TGTGCCATCAGTGCTGGACAGGGGTGGGATCAGCCCCAGCATTTT. This translates into CAISAGQGWDQPQHF.

The chain combines TRBV6-1 with TRBJ2-7; 8 bases are a match to TRBD2. The germline V gene encodes CDR1 MNHNS and CDR2 SASEGT. Trimming removed 4 bases from V and 0 bases from J; junction bases left unmatched: 5. The CDR3 is made up of 15 amino acids. This chain's CDR3 is CASSALSGSSYEQYF. The CDR3 coding sequence is TGTGCCAGCAGTGCCTTGAGCGGGAGCTCCTACGAGCAGTACTTC.

The chain carries TRBV6-5 and TRBJ1-4; 8 bases are a match to TRBD1. This CDR3 region has 15 residues. The J segment lost 9 bases and the V segment lost 5 bases, leaving 11 bases of the junction unmatched. Germline-derived CDR1 and CDR2 are MNHEY and SVGAGI. In DNA, the CDR3 is TGTGCCAGCAGTGCATCCGGGACAGGAACTAAAAAACTGTTTTTT. The encoded protein is CASSASGTGTKKLFF.

V gene TRBV7-9 combines with J gene TRBJ2-7; maybe TRBD2 (5 bases). V was shortened by 3 bases and J by 6 bases, with 9 bases between the two germline ends. CDR1 SEHNR and CDR2 FQNEAQ come from the germline V gene (reference sequence). There are 12 residues in the CDR3. In DNA form, the CDR3 reads TGTGCCAGCAGCTTCGGGGAGTCCGAGCAGTACGTC. Its translation: CASSFGESEQYV.

The chain uses TRBV28 and TRBJ2-7; TRBD2 agrees at 10 bases. This CDR3 region has 15 residues. The trim removed 5 bases at V and 5 bases at J, leaving 9 bases unmatched. CDR1 MDHEN and CDR2 SYDVKM come from the germline V gene. The CDR3 region is CASSPRTSGSNEQYF. In DNA form, the CDR3 reads TGTGCCAGCAGTCCCCGGACTAGCGGTTCCAACGAGCAGTACTTC. Together with reference TRBV28 and TRBJ2-7, the CDR3 gives the full variable domain: DVKVTQSSRYLVKRTGEKVFLECVQDMDHENMFWYRQDPGLGLRLIYFSYDVKMKEKGDIPEGYSVSREKKERFSLILESASTNQTSMYLCASSPRTSGSNEQYFGPGTRLTVT.

The chain joins TRBV7-9 to TRBJ1-1; 9 nucleotides align to TRBD1. The CDR3 is made up of 15 amino acids. CDR1 and CDR2 from the germline V gene are SEHNR and FQNEAQ (reference sequence). Losses at the gene ends were 5 bases for V and 3 bases for J; bases not matched to a gene: 7. CDR3 nucleotides: TGTGCCAGCAGCGATGGACAGGGGCCGTACACTGAAGCTTTCTTT. This codes for CASSDGQGPYTEAFF.